Described below is a single TCR beta chain sequence and its context. The antigen is not known. These data are taken from a study of T cell repertoires in ileal Crohn's disease. The time point here: inflamed ileum from the surgical specimen. The CDR3 has 16 residues. Germline lookup yields CDR1 MGHRA and CDR2 YSYEKL. J gave up 5 bases and V 1 base, and 10 bases lay outside the gene matches. Here immunoSEQ multiplex PCR was the method, and the copy in TCRdb shows in-frame clones only, minus some. Of some 16,000 clones in the sample, 92% are singletons; the top ten hold roughly 7%. Study-wide findings and caveats: Compared with non-smokers, active smokers at surgery showed more clonal expansions.

The V call is TRBV4-1, the J call TRBJ2-5, with 7 bases identical to TRBD2. The receptor was derived from an adult with Crohn's disease. Sequencing input: ileal tissue. DNA of the CDR3: TGCGCCAGCAGCCAAGTACTCCGGCCCGGGGGGGAGACCCAGTACTTC. Protein: CASSQVLRPGGETQYF.